Below, one T cell receptor beta chain is given with its context. The antigen remains unidentified. This specimen comes from a study of T cell responses to AZD1222 COVID-19 vaccine. General study findings and limits: Per reports, nearly half of all spike-specific TCRs target regions that are unmutated in variants.

TCRdb keeps only in-frame clones here, not all; method: immunoSEQ multiplex PCR. The table shows nearly 90,000 clones, with about 89% occurring only once. The CDR3 is 15 amino acids. Germline CDR1 is SNHLY and CDR2 is FYNNEI. V dropped 9 bases and J dropped 5; count of bases not matched to a gene: 12. This specimen consisted of peripheral blood, obtained 28 days after the second AZD1222 dose. The receptor was isolated from an adult who received the AZD1222 COVID-19 vaccine. V gene TRBV2 combines with J gene TRBJ1-5; 8 nucleotides match TRBD1. In DNA form, the CDR3 reads TGTGCCAGGGGGTACAGGGGGAGGCCCCATCAGCCCCAGCATTTT. Encoded protein: CARGYRGRPHQPQHF.